A single sample gave rise to the 12 T cell receptor beta chains below, sequenced in a study of T-cell reconstitution after alpha-beta-depleted transplantation in children. TCRbeta library construction was performed incorporating unique molecular identifiers. TCRdb analysed the PCR reads with MiXCR anew, one entry per CDR3 protein. The data show around 270,000 distinct CDR3 sequences, about 9.5% seen once. The sequences come from PBMCs, collected before TCRalphabeta/CD19-depleted stem cell transplant. The receptors stem from a boy younger than two with acute myeloid leukemia, due to receive a stem cell transplant.

This clonotype showed up many times. This chain uses TRBV20-1 with TRBJ1-5; D gene unclear. Per germline, CDR1 DFQATT and CDR2 SNEGSKA (reference sequence). The germline V and J ends were trimmed by 0 bases and 2 bases, with 8 bases remaining between them. The CDR3 covers 14 residues. Here the CDR3 DNA reads TGCAGTGCTAGAGAAAGAGTCCGCAATCAGCCCCAGCATTTT. Translated: CSARERVRNQPQHF.

Ten or more counts support this clonotype. The chain recombines TRBV13 with TRBJ2-2; 12 bases are a match to TRBD2. The CDR3 has 16 amino acids. J was trimmed by 4 bases and V by 5 bases; bases with no gene match: 5. Germline V gene data show CDR1 as PRHDT and CDR2 as FYEKMQ (reference sequence). The CDR3 protein is CASSPWTSGVTGELFF. CDR3 bases: TGTGCCAGCAGCCCTTGGACTAGCGGGGTCACCGGGGAGCTGTTTTTT.

The table lists this clonotype with a few counts. V is TRBV9 and J is TRBJ1-1; unclear D gene. This CDR3 is 14 amino acids long. Germline V gene sequence: CDR1 SGDLS, CDR2 YYNGEE. With 4 bases removed from V and 5 bases from J, the gap between germline ends came to 15 bases. CDR3 DNA: TGTGCCAGCAGCCCAGGACGTCGTAAAACTGAAGCTTTCTTT. As protein: CASSPGRRKTEAFF.

This clonotype was counted many times. CDR3 nucleotide sequence: TGTGCCAGCAGTTTCGAAACGGACTATGGCTACACCTTC. Translating it yields CASSFETDYGYTF. The rearrangement joins TRBV28 to TRBJ1-2; D is undetermined. Germline V CDR1 and CDR2: MDHEN, SYDVKM. The V end was cut by 3 bases, the J end by 3 bases, with 8 bases between. There are 13 residues in the CDR3.

In this sample, this clonotype turned up many times. This sequence joins TRBV6-2 or TRBV6-3 and TRBJ1-2, with a tentative D call TRBD1 (5 bases). Germline V gene sequence: CDR1 MNHEY, CDR2 SVGEGT. This CDR3 is built from 13 residues. Trimming left V 6 bases short and J 4 bases short, with 12 bases between. CDR3 residues: CASRPGTVYGYTF. The DNA for the CDR3 is TGTGCCAGCAGACCTGGGACGGTCTATGGCTACACCTTC.

This clonotype was seen ten or more times. V usage is TRBV7-3 and J usage is TRBJ2-2, with a possible D match to TRBD2 (5 bases). The ends were cut back, 5 bases at V and 6 bases at J, with 7 bases in the middle. Germline V gene lookup returns CDR1 SGHTA and CDR2 FQGTGA. The CDR3 consists of 12 residues. The CDR3 region has the DNA TGTGCCAGCAGCCCCGGGGCCGGGGAGCTGTTTTTT. Protein sequence: CASSPGAGELFF.

This clonotype has a handful of counts. The V call is TRBV2, the J call TRBJ2-1, with TRBD1 matching over 9 bases. With 2 bases clipped from V and 8 bases from J, the junction kept 4 bases outside the gene matches. Germline V gene data show CDR1 as SNHLY and CDR2 as FYNNEI. This CDR3 is built from 14 residues. The DNA for the CDR3 is TGTGCCAGCAGTGAAAGGCGACAGGGGGATGAGCAGTTCTTC. Translation gives CASSERRQGDEQFF.

The chain uses TRBV20-1 and TRBJ2-7; tentatively, D is TRBD2 (6 bases). The CDR3 is 15 amino acids. Germline V CDR1 and CDR2: DFQATT, SNEGSKA (reference sequence). Trimming shortened V by 0 bases and J by 5 bases, and 17 bases separated the two germline ends. CDR3 residues: CSARDSPTSQNEQYF. Here the CDR3 DNA reads TGCAGTGCTAGAGACTCGCCGACTAGTCAAAACGAGCAGTACTTC.

This clonotype was counted once. This sequence joins TRBV18 and TRBJ1-4; TRBD1 is a possible D gene (6 bases). The CDR3 length is 16 residues. The germline V gene has CDR1 KGHSH and CDR2 LQKENI. V was clipped by 0 bases and J by 6 bases, with 14 bases between them. CDR3 amino acids: CASSPPMGAQDEKLFF. The CDR3, as DNA: TGTGCCAGCTCACCACCGATGGGGGCGCAGGATGAAAAACTGTTTTTT.

This clonotype showed up many times. The chain employs TRBV6-4 and TRBJ2-3; tentatively, D is TRBD2 (5 bases). V lost 5 bases to trimming and J lost 1 base, with 13 bases between them. Germline values: CDR1 MRHNA, CDR2 SNTAGT. The CDR3 sequence is 15 residues long. The CDR3 DNA reads TGTGCCAGCAGTAGTGTGGGAGACGGCACAGATACGCAGTATTTT. Translation: CASSSVGDGTDTQYF.

This clonotype was observed at least ten times. V is TRBV12-3 or TRBV12-4 and J is TRBJ1-5; a possible D gene is TRBD1 (5 bases). Trimming took off 4 bases at V and 2 bases at J, with 12 bases between the two ends. The CDR3 contains 15 residues. The CDR3 DNA is TGTGCCAGCAGTTCCCGGACAAACGGCAATCAGCCCCAGCATTTT. As protein: CASSSRTNGNQPQHF.

This clonotype was counted many times. V is TRBV27 and J is TRBJ2-3, with unresolved D. Germline values: CDR1 MNHEY, CDR2 SMNVEV (reference sequence). V lost 0 bases and J 0 bases, leaving 1 base between the germline ends. The CDR3 is made up of 13 amino acids. The CDR3, as DNA: TGTGCCAGCAGTTTATCCAGCACAGATACGCAGTATTTT. Its translation: CASSLSSTDTQYF.